These T cell receptor beta chains were read from a single sample in a study of STAT3 mutations in large granular lymphocyte leukemia. Sequencing used immunoSEQ multiplex PCR; TCRdb keeps in-frame clones, though not all of them. The sample carries approximately 43,000 clones, around 80% recorded once. Source material: PBMCs. The receptors stem from a human donor with T large granular lymphocyte leukemia. Some clones in this sample may be carry-over from other donors' samples. Both conserved end residues are part of each CDR3. Fields, in order: J gene, V gene, clone size, D gene, CDR3 DNA, CDR3 protein. D genes are given only for firm matches. Size values are once, few and many counts, or a class for expanded clones, and some rows have none.

J gene: TRBJ2-3
V gene: TRBV5-1
clone size: NA
D gene: TRBD2
CDR3 DNA: TGCGCCAGCAGCCCTGTTGTGGGACTAGCATCGGATACGCAGTATTTT
CDR3 protein: CASSPVVGLASDTQYF

J gene: TRBJ2-2
V gene: TRBV4-1
clone size: NA
D gene: TRBD1
CDR3 DNA: TGCGCCAGCAGCCGCTTGGACAGGTCGAACACCGGGGAGCTGTTTTTT
CDR3 protein: CASSRLDRSNTGELFF

J gene: TRBJ2-2
V gene: TRBV4-1
clone size: NA
D gene: TRBD1
CDR3 DNA: TGCGCCAGCAGCCAAGGGACAGGATACACCGGGGAGCTGTTTTTT
CDR3 protein: CASSQGTGYTGELFF

J gene: TRBJ2-3
V gene: TRBV7-9
clone size: NA
D gene: TRBD2
CDR3 DNA: TGTGCCAGCAGCTTTAGCGGGGGGGGCACAGATACGCAGTATTTT
CDR3 protein: CASSFSGGGTDTQYF

J gene: TRBJ1-5
V gene: TRBV28
clone size: NA
D gene: NA
CDR3 DNA: TGTGCCAGCAGGGCGGGGGGAGGCAATCAGCCCCAGCATTTT
CDR3 protein: CASRAGGGNQPQHF

J gene: TRBJ1-6
V gene: TRBV5-4
clone size: NA
D gene: TRBD1
CDR3 DNA: TGTGCCAGCAGCCCCCAGGACAGGAAAAATTCACCCCTCCACTTT
CDR3 protein: CASSPQDRKNSPLHF

J gene: TRBJ2-3
V gene: TRBV5-6
clone size: once
D gene: NA
CDR3 DNA: TGTGCCAGCAGCCCCCTCCCATTGGCAGATACGCAGTATTTT
CDR3 protein: CASSPLPLADTQYF

J gene: TRBJ1-2
V gene: TRBV6-6
clone size: few
D gene: NA
CDR3 DNA: TGTGCCAGCAGTCCCGGGAGCGGGTTTTATGGCTACACCTTC
CDR3 protein: CASSPGSGFYGYTF

J gene: TRBJ1-5
V gene: TRBV7-9
clone size: once
D gene: NA
CDR3 DNA: TGTGCCAGCAGCTACTATAATCAGCCCCAGCATTTT
CDR3 protein: CASSYYNQPQHF

J gene: TRBJ2-4
V gene: TRBV18
clone size: NA
D gene: NA
CDR3 DNA: TGTGCCAGCTCACCAGGGGATGGGAACATTCAGTACTTC
CDR3 protein: CASSPGDGNIQYF

J gene: TRBJ2-1
V gene: TRBV6-6
clone size: NA
D gene: TRBD2
CDR3 DNA: TGTGCCAGCAGGTCAAGCGGGGGGGTCGGGAATGAGCAGTTCTTC
CDR3 protein: CASRSSGGVGNEQFF

J gene: TRBJ2-3
V gene: TRBV2
clone size: few
D gene: NA
CDR3 DNA: TGTGCCAGCAGTGAACCCTTCTCTGATACGCAGTATTTT
CDR3 protein: CASSEPFSDTQYF

J gene: TRBJ1-1
V gene: TRBV28
clone size: NA
D gene: NA
CDR3 DNA: TGTGCCAGCAGTTTAGCCCGCGGTGGGACTGAAGCTTTCTTT
CDR3 protein: CASSLARGGTEAFF

J gene: TRBJ2-5
V gene: TRBV5-6
clone size: NA
D gene: NA
CDR3 DNA: TGTGCCAGCAGCTTCTCCCGGATTTCACCGGAGACCCAGTACTTC
CDR3 protein: CASSFSRISPETQYF

J gene: TRBJ2-3
V gene: TRBV18
clone size: NA
D gene: NA
CDR3 DNA: TGTGCCAGCTCACAAGGACGGGGCACAGATACGCAGTATTTT
CDR3 protein: CASSQGRGTDTQYF

J gene: TRBJ1-6
V gene: TRBV5-5
clone size: NA
D gene: TRBD1
CDR3 DNA: TGTGCCAGCAGCTTGAGGGACAGGCAAGAGGGTAATTCACCCCTCCACTTT
CDR3 protein: CASSLRDRQEGNSPLHF

J gene: TRBJ2-5
V gene: TRBV9
clone size: NA
D gene: TRBD2
CDR3 DNA: TGTGCCAGCACCCTTTCTAGCGGGGGGTTCGAGACCCAGTACTTC
CDR3 protein: CASTLSSGGFETQYF

J gene: TRBJ2-5
V gene: TRBV6-5
clone size: NA
D gene: NA
CDR3 DNA: TGTGCCAGCCTTTCCCAAAGGACCCAGTACTTC
CDR3 protein: CASLSQRTQYF

J gene: TRBJ2-5
V gene: TRBV9
clone size: NA
D gene: TRBD2
CDR3 DNA: TGTGCCAGCAGCGTAGAAGGCGGGACTAGCCAAGAGACCCAGTACTTC
CDR3 protein: CASSVEGGTSQETQYF

J gene: TRBJ2-1
V gene: TRBV9
clone size: NA
D gene: NA
CDR3 DNA: TGTGCCAGCAGCGAGGAGAACTCCTACAATGAGCAGTTCTTC
CDR3 protein: CASSEENSYNEQFF

J gene: TRBJ2-3
V gene: TRBV5-4
clone size: NA
D gene: NA
CDR3 DNA: TGTGCCAGCAGCTTGGGGGGGGCGGCAGATACGCAGTATTTT
CDR3 protein: CASSLGGAADTQYF

J gene: TRBJ1-6
V gene: TRBV27
clone size: NA
D gene: NA
CDR3 DNA: TGTGCCAGCATTTCCCCCAGGGATCGGAATTCACCCCTCCACTTT
CDR3 protein: CASISPRDRNSPLHF

J gene: TRBJ2-7
V gene: TRBV4-3
clone size: NA
D gene: TRBD1
CDR3 DNA: TGCGCCAGCAGCCAAGAAGCCGGGACAGGGGGCTTCATCTACGAGCAGTACTTC
CDR3 protein: CASSQEAGTGGFIYEQYF

J gene: TRBJ1-1
V gene: TRBV5-1
clone size: NA
D gene: NA
CDR3 DNA: TGCGCCAGCAGCTTGGGGGGGAGGACTGAAGCTTTCTTT
CDR3 protein: CASSLGGRTEAFF

J gene: TRBJ1-5
V gene: TRBV6-1
clone size: NA
D gene: NA
CDR3 DNA: TGTGCCAGCAGTGAAGCAGGGTATGGCAATCAGCCCCAGCATTTT
CDR3 protein: CASSEAGYGNQPQHF

J gene: TRBJ2-7
V gene: TRBV7-9
clone size: once
D gene: TRBD1
CDR3 DNA: TGTGCCAGCAGCTCTCAGAAGGGACAGGGGTTTTGGGAGCAGTACTTC
CDR3 protein: CASSSQKGQGFWEQYF

J gene: TRBJ1-5
V gene: TRBV2
clone size: NA
D gene: NA
CDR3 DNA: TGTGCCAGCAGTACCGGGACCTCTAATCAGCCCCAGCATTTT
CDR3 protein: CASSTGTSNQPQHF

J gene: TRBJ2-7
V gene: TRBV5-5
clone size: once
D gene: NA
CDR3 DNA: TGTGCCAGCAGAGACGGACTATCCTACGAGCAGTACTTC
CDR3 protein: CASRDGLSYEQYF

J gene: TRBJ1-2
V gene: TRBV6-5
clone size: NA
D gene: NA
CDR3 DNA: TGTGCCAGCAGTCCCGGGACCGACTATGGCTACACCTTC
CDR3 protein: CASSPGTDYGYTF

J gene: TRBJ1-1
V gene: TRBV7-9
clone size: NA
D gene: TRBD1
CDR3 DNA: TGTGCCAGCAGCACTGGGTGGGGACAGGGATATAACACTGAAGCTTTCTTT
CDR3 protein: CASSTGWGQGYNTEAFF

J gene: TRBJ2-2
V gene: TRBV5-4
clone size: NA
D gene: NA
CDR3 DNA: TGTGCCAGCAGCTTGCGGTGGGGTTCGGCCGGGGAGCTGTTTTTT
CDR3 protein: CASSLRWGSAGELFF

J gene: TRBJ1-4
V gene: TRBV13
clone size: NA
D gene: NA
CDR3 DNA: TGTGCCAGCAGCTTGCGCCTCTTAGGCGGTGAACTGTTTTTT
CDR3 protein: CASSLRLLGGELFF

J gene: TRBJ2-3
V gene: TRBV9
clone size: NA
D gene: NA
CDR3 DNA: TGTGCCAGCAGCGGCCCTAAGGGAGCTCAAGATACGCAGTATTTT
CDR3 protein: CASSGPKGAQDTQYF

J gene: TRBJ2-3
V gene: TRBV30
clone size: NA
D gene: NA
CDR3 DNA: TGTGCCTGGAGTCCCGGACGGGTTGCCCCGGCGGATACGCAGTATTTT
CDR3 protein: CAWSPGRVAPADTQYF

J gene: TRBJ1-2
V gene: TRBV6-6
clone size: NA
D gene: NA
CDR3 DNA: TGTGCCAGCAGTTCGACAGTTGTAGGCGCCTATGGCTACACCTTC
CDR3 protein: CASSSTVVGAYGYTF

J gene: TRBJ1-6
V gene: TRBV27
clone size: NA
D gene: TRBD1
CDR3 DNA: TGTGCCAGCAGAACCGGGACAGGGGAAAGACCCCTCCACTTT
CDR3 protein: CASRTGTGERPLHF

J gene: TRBJ2-2
V gene: TRBV9
clone size: NA
D gene: NA
CDR3 DNA: TGTGCCAGCAGCGTAGTGTCCGGGGAGCTGTTTTTT
CDR3 protein: CASSVVSGELFF

J gene: TRBJ1-5
V gene: TRBV29-1
clone size: NA
D gene: NA
CDR3 DNA: TGCAGCGTTGGAGGTAGCAATCAGCCCCAGCATTTT
CDR3 protein: CSVGGSNQPQHF

J gene: TRBJ1-2
V gene: TRBV2
clone size: few
D gene: NA
CDR3 DNA: TGTGCCAGCAGCGGACTAGCGATAGATGGCTACACCTTC
CDR3 protein: CASSGLAIDGYTF

J gene: TRBJ1-1
V gene: TRBV5-6
clone size: once
D gene: NA
CDR3 DNA: TGTGCCTCCAATTACGGACTAGAGAACACTGAAGCTTTCTTT
CDR3 protein: CASNYGLENTEAFF

J gene: TRBJ1-1
V gene: TRBV11-2
clone size: NA
D gene: TRBD1
CDR3 DNA: TGTGCCAGCAGCCCGGGACAGGTGAACACTGAAGCTTTCTTT
CDR3 protein: CASSPGQVNTEAFF

J gene: TRBJ1-6
V gene: TRBV25-1
clone size: NA
D gene: NA
CDR3 DNA: TGTGCCAGCAGTGAAAGCGGGACTAATTCACCCCTCCACTTT
CDR3 protein: CASSESGTNSPLHF

J gene: TRBJ1-5
V gene: TRBV19
clone size: NA
D gene: NA
CDR3 DNA: TGTGCCAGTAGGCGGGAGACCCGTTTTACCCAGCATTTT
CDR3 protein: CASRRETRFTQHF

J gene: TRBJ2-1
V gene: TRBV4-3
clone size: NA
D gene: NA
CDR3 DNA: TGCGCCAGCAGCCAAGATAGGTCAGGGTTCCACAATGAGCAGTTCTTC
CDR3 protein: CASSQDRSGFHNEQFF

J gene: TRBJ1-3
V gene: TRBV7-9
clone size: few
D gene: NA
CDR3 DNA: TGTGCCAGCTCGTCTGGAAACACCATATATTTT
CDR3 protein: CASSSGNTIYF

J gene: TRBJ2-7
V gene: TRBV28
clone size: NA
D gene: TRBD1
CDR3 DNA: TGTGCCAGCAGTTACCCCCGGGACAGCGATTCCTACGAGCAGTACTTC
CDR3 protein: CASSYPRDSDSYEQYF

J gene: TRBJ1-1
V gene: TRBV7-7
clone size: NA
D gene: NA
CDR3 DNA: TGTGCCAGCAGCTTATATGCGGGCGAGAACACTGAAGCTTTCTTT
CDR3 protein: CASSLYAGENTEAFF

J gene: TRBJ2-5
V gene: TRBV19
clone size: NA
D gene: NA
CDR3 DNA: TGTGCCAGTAGCGGGGGGCTGCAAGAGACCCAGTACTTC
CDR3 protein: CASSGGLQETQYF

J gene: TRBJ2-2
V gene: TRBV10-1
clone size: NA
D gene: NA
CDR3 DNA: TGCGCCAGCAGGCACAGCTTGAACACCGGGGAGCTGTTTTTT
CDR3 protein: CASRHSLNTGELFF

J gene: TRBJ2-5
V gene: TRBV7-9
clone size: NA
D gene: NA
CDR3 DNA: TGTGCCAGCAGCTTAAAGGGCCAGCAAGAGACCCAGTACTTC
CDR3 protein: CASSLKGQQETQYF

J gene: TRBJ2-5
V gene: TRBV4-3
clone size: NA
D gene: TRBD2
CDR3 DNA: TGCGCCAGCAGCCGACTAGCTTCCCAAGAGACCCAGTACTTC
CDR3 protein: CASSRLASQETQYF

J gene: TRBJ2-3
V gene: TRBV5-4
clone size: NA
D gene: NA
CDR3 DNA: TGTGCCATGGGATTACCTTCCACAGATACGCAGTATTTT
CDR3 protein: CAMGLPSTDTQYF

J gene: TRBJ2-3
V gene: TRBV28
clone size: once
D gene: NA
CDR3 DNA: TGTGCCAGCAGTTCTCGGACTAGCACAGATACGCAGTATTTT
CDR3 protein: CASSSRTSTDTQYF

J gene: TRBJ2-2
V gene: TRBV2
clone size: few
D gene: TRBD1
CDR3 DNA: TGTGCCAGCAGAAGAGGGACAGCGAACACCGGGGAGCTGTTTTTT
CDR3 protein: CASRRGTANTGELFF